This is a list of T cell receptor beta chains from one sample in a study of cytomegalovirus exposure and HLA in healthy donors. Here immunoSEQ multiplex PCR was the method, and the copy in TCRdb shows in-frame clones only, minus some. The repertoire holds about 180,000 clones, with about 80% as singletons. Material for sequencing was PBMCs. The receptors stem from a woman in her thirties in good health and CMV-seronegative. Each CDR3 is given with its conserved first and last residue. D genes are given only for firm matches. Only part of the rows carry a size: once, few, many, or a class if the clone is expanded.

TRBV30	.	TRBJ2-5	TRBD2	CACSRLAVTETQYF	TGTGCCTGCAGCCGGCTAGCGGTTACGGAGACCCAGTACTTC
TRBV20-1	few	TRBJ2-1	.	CSARRETEQFF	TGCAGTGCTCGACGGGAGACTGAGCAGTTCTTC
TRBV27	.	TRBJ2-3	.	CASSSPPSEDYTDTQYF	TGTGCCAGCAGTTCTCCCCCGTCGGAGGATTACACAGATACGCAGTATTTT
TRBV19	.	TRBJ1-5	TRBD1	CASSSGQGMRGNQPQHF	TGTGCCAGTAGTTCGGGACAGGGGATGCGAGGCAATCAGCCCCAGCATTTT
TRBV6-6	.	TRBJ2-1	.	CASSTGTIGNEQFF	TGTGCCAGCAGTACCGGGACAATTGGAAATGAGCAGTTCTTC
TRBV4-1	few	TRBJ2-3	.	CASSLVAGLDTQYF	TGCGCCAGCAGCCTTGTTGCAGGGCTGGATACGCAGTATTTT
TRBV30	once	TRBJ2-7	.	CAWKAVTHEQYF	TGTGCCTGGAAAGCGGTCACCCACGAGCAGTACTTC
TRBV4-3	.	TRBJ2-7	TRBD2	CASSQGGGSYEQYF	TGCGCCAGCAGCCAAGGGGGGGGATCCTACGAGCAGTACTTC
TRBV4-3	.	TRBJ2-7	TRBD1	CASSQEGQGPYEQYF	TGCGCCAGCAGCCAAGAAGGACAGGGGCCCTACGAGCAGTACTTC
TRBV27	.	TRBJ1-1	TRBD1	CASSLYVGTGRTEAFF	TGTGCCAGCAGTTTATATGTGGGGACAGGGAGAACTGAAGCTTTCTTT
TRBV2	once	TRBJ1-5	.	CASSYAGGNQPQHF	TGTGCCAGCAGTTATGCAGGGGGCAATCAGCCCCAGCATTTT
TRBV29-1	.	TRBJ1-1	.	CSVYGNTEAFF	TGCAGCGTGTACGGGAACACTGAAGCTTTCTTT
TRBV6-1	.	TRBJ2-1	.	CASPPGGSWGYGQFF	TGTGCCAGCCCCCCAGGGGGGTCTTGGGGATACGGGCAGTTCTTC
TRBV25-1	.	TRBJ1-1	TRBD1	CASSVDERTGKRTEAFF	TGTGCCAGCAGTGTGGACGAACGGACAGGAAAAAGAACTGAAGCTTTCTTT
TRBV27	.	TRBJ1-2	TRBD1	CASIGQGARRSLGYTF	TGTGCCAGCATCGGACAGGGGGCGCGGAGGTCGCTTGGCTACACCTTC
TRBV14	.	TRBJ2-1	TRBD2	CASSRLAGSSYNEQFF	TGTGCCAGCAGCAGATTAGCGGGGAGCTCCTACAATGAGCAGTTCTTC
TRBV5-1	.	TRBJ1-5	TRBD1	CASSRDQGALNQPQHF	TGCGCCAGCAGCCGGGATCAGGGGGCCCTCAATCAGCCCCAGCATTTT
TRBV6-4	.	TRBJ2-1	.	CASSVQVHNEQFF	TGTGCCAGCAGTGTCCAGGTTCACAATGAGCAGTTCTTC
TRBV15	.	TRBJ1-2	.	CATSRAGSGYTF	TGTGCCACCAGCAGAGCGGGGTCCGGCTACACCTTC
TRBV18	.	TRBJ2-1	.	CASSPPSGSYHEQFF	TGTGCCAGCTCACCACCATCGGGGAGTTACCATGAGCAGTTCTTC